The clone carrying this T cell receptor beta chain has more than one count but fewer than ten. The antigen is undetermined. The CDR3 has 15 amino acids. V lost 2 bases and J lost 2, with 13 bases in between. CDR1 SNHLY and CDR2 FYNNEI come from the germline V gene. This sample is drawn from a study of T cell repertoires in cytomegalovirus infection. Study-wide background: Through public TCR beta signatures, both CMV infection and matching HLA type were indicated.

Points from the study as a whole: Dominating the ex vivo response were TCR beta clonotypes that were CMV-specific and HLA-C-restricted.

TCRdb recomputed calls from the reads with MiXCR, one row per CDR3 protein. Of roughly 300,000 distinct CDR3 sequences detected, about a quarter appear once; the ten largest clones hold over 11%. This TCR was recovered from a human donor in good health (CMV status not recorded). Some clones in this sample may be carry-over from other donors' samples. Sequenced sample: PBMCs. The chain carries TRBV2 and TRBJ2-7, with a weak D call TRBD1 (5 bases). The CDR3 nucleotides read TGTGCCAGCAGTGAAAGGCAGGGAATTACCTACGAGCAGTACTTC. Translation: CASSERQGITYEQYF.